These 21 T cell receptor beta chains were sequenced from one sample in a study of cytomegalovirus exposure and HLA in healthy donors (dated by TCRdb to about 2017). Preparation of the library involved the immunoSEQ multiplex PCR assay. The multiplex PCR relied on a mix of 60 forward primers for TCR Vbeta segments and 13 reverse primers for TCR Jbeta segments. The clones in this table, taken by TCRdb from immuneACCESS, are in-frame only. Not every clone is retained; where verified, under half of the shortfall comes from an unresolved V gene, and the cause of the rest is unknown. Recorded for this sample are 95,000 to 150,000 clones; under 90% of them occurred a single time. The ten largest clones capture 2% to 2.5% of the sample. The sequencing input was PBMCs. The receptors were gathered from a woman aged 40 to 49 in good health and CMV-seronegative.

The chain uses TRBV27 and TRBJ1-5; 8 nucleotides align to TRBD1. The V gene end was trimmed by 3 bases and the J gene end by 6 bases; junction bases not matched to a gene: 4. The CDR3 is made up of 14 amino acids. The germline CDR1 and CDR2 sequences are MNHEY and SMNVEV (reference sequence). CDR3 nucleotides: TGTGCCAGCAGTTTGGTGACAGGGGCTCAGCCCCAGCATTTT. It translates to CASSLVTGAQPQHF.

J is TRBJ2-1 and V is TRBV27; TRBD2 aligns across 7 bases. Trimming at V came to 3 bases and at J to 0 bases, leaving 11 bases not matched to a gene. Germline V lookup: CDR1 MNHEY, CDR2 SMNVEV (reference sequence). The length of the CDR3 is 18 residues. The CDR3 protein is CASSFAMGGGLSYNEQFF. In DNA form, the CDR3 reads TGTGCCAGCAGTTTCGCGATGGGGGGGGGACTCTCCTACAATGAGCAGTTCTTC.

The rearrangement links TRBV6-6 to TRBJ2-7; 8 positions match TRBD2. CDR1 MNHNY and CDR2 SVGAGI come from the germline V gene (reference sequence). V lost 5 bases to trimming and J lost 3 bases; unmatched junction nucleotides: 12. The CDR3 runs 16 residues. CDR3 amino acids: CASSPLGGGRDYEQYF. DNA for the CDR3: TGTGCCAGCAGTCCCCTCGGCGGGGGGAGGGACTACGAGCAGTACTTC.

This sequence joins TRBV11-1 and TRBJ2-7; possible D gene TRBD1, 5 bases. The V gene's germline CDR1 is SGHAT and CDR2 FQDESV (reference sequence). Trimming cost V 5 bases and J 1 base, with 15 bases left between them. CDR3 size: 15 residues. The CDR3 sequence is CASSPKQGNSYEQYF. For the CDR3, the DNA is TGTGCCAGCAGCCCAAAGCAGGGTAATTCCTACGAGCAGTACTTC.

This clone has only one observation. CDR3 bases: TGTGCCAGCAGCCCCATGGGGGCTCTCTCTGGAAACACCATATATTTT. Protein sequence: CASSPMGALSGNTIYF. The V and J genes are TRBV28 and TRBJ1-3, with D possibly matching TRBD1 (6 bases). The CDR3 sequence is 16 residues long. CDR1 MDHEN and CDR2 SYDVKM come from the germline V gene. V was pared by 6 bases and J by 0 bases, with 15 bases between.

This sequence joins TRBV6-6 and TRBJ1-4; 7 bases are shared with TRBD1. This CDR3 is built from 16 residues. Trimming removed 2 bases from V and 6 bases from J; junction bases left unmatched: 9. Germline V gene sequence: CDR1 MNHNY, CDR2 SVGAGI (reference sequence). As DNA, the CDR3 is TGTGCCAGCAGTTACCCCACCCGGGACAGAGATGAAAAACTGTTTTTT. Amino acids: CASSYPTRDRDEKLFF.

This sequence joins TRBV7-2 and TRBJ2-7; TRBD2 matches at 8 bases. The trim removed 6 bases at V and 1 base at J, leaving 8 bases unmatched. The CDR3 runs 15 residues. Germline V gives CDR1 SGHTA, CDR2 FQGNSA. The chain's CDR3 is CASSTSGGASYEQYF. In DNA, the CDR3 is TGTGCCAGCAGTACCAGCGGGGGAGCTTCCTACGAGCAGTACTTC.

V and J are TRBV15 and TRBJ2-1, with a tentative D call TRBD2 (6 bases). Germline V CDR1 and CDR2: LNHNV, YYDKDF (reference sequence). The V gene lost 3 bases and the J gene lost 7 bases, with 16 bases spanning the gap. This CDR3 spans 15 amino acids. Here the CDR3 reads CATSSPGGGWNEQFF. The DNA of the CDR3 is TGTGCCACCAGCAGTCCGGGTGGGGGGTGGAATGAGCAGTTCTTC.

The table lists this clone with a few counts. The chain joins TRBV5-4 to TRBJ2-3; D is uncertain. The length of the CDR3 is 12 residues. Germline loops: CDR1 SGHNT, CDR2 YYREEE (reference sequence). V lost 4 bases to trimming and J lost 2 bases, with 5 bases between them. The CDR3 nucleotides are TGTGCCAGCAGCACTTACACAGATACGCAGTATTTT. Translated: CASSTYTDTQYF.

V and J are TRBV6-5 and TRBJ2-7; no clear D gene. The CDR3 has 13 amino acids. V shed 10 bases and J shed 2 bases, with 15 bases lying between them. Germline CDR1 reads MNHEY; CDR2 reads SVGAGI. The CDR3 loop reads CATSAAGAYEQYF. CDR3 nucleotides: TGTGCCACCTCGGCCGCCGGAGCCTACGAGCAGTACTTC.

J is TRBJ1-3 and V is TRBV5-1, with 7 positions matching TRBD1. Per the germline V gene, CDR1 is SGHRS and CDR2 is YFSETQ. CDR3 length equals 14 residues. Trimming at V came to 4 bases and at J to 3 bases, leaving 4 bases not matched to a gene. The DNA for the CDR3 is TGCGCCAGCAGCCTCGGGACAGATGGAAACACCATATATTTT. It is translated as CASSLGTDGNTIYF.

The chain links TRBV30 to TRBJ2-5; no clear D. Trimming cost V 1 base and J 1 base, with 7 bases left between them. Germline-derived CDR1 and CDR2 are GTSNPN and SVGIG (reference sequence). The length of the CDR3 is 13 residues. The CDR3 sequence is CAWSAGFQETQYF. CDR3 sequence (DNA): TGTGCCTGGAGTGCAGGTTTCCAAGAGACCCAGTACTTC.

This rearrangement joins TRBV18 to TRBJ2-2; TRBD2 matches 7 bases. Germline assignment: CDR1 KGHSH and CDR2 LQKENI. CDR3 size: 18 residues. V trimming: 0 bases; J trimming: 1 base; junction bases outside the gene matches: 8. The CDR3 nucleotides are TGTGCCAGCTCACCACCGTTGGGAGCTAGCGGGAACACCGGGGAGCTGTTTTTT. Translated, it gives CASSPPLGASGNTGELFF.

This clone has just a few counts. The chain carries TRBV11-1 and TRBJ2-5; maybe TRBD2 (7 bases). Looked up from germline, CDR1 is SGHAT and CDR2 is FQDESV (reference sequence). The ends were cut back, 2 bases at V and 0 bases at J, with 22 bases in the middle. The CDR3 spans 19 residues. CDR3 sequence (DNA): TGTGCCAGCAGCTTACTACTCGGGGGGCAATTCCTGTACCAAGAGACCCAGTACTTC. It codes for CASSLLLGGQFLYQETQYF.

V usage is TRBV7-9 and J usage is TRBJ1-2; TRBD1 is a possible D gene (6 bases). The germline gives CDR1 SEHNR, CDR2 FQNEAQ (reference sequence). V was trimmed by 2 bases and J by 4 bases, leaving 11 bases between them. There are 14 residues in the CDR3. This chain's CDR3 is CASSLNRVVYGYTF. The CDR3 DNA reads as TGTGCCAGCAGCTTAAACAGGGTAGTCTATGGCTACACCTTC. Full variable domain (outside the CDR3, taken from reference TRBV7-9 and TRBJ1-2): DTGVSQNPRHKITKRGQNVTFRCDPISEHNRLYWYRQTLGQGPEFLTYFQNEAQLEKSRLLSDRFSAERPKGSFSTLEIQRTEQGDSAMYLCASSLNRVVYGYTFGSGTRLTVV.

The chain employs TRBV7-8 and TRBJ1-1, with D possibly matching TRBD1 (5 bases). CDR3 length: 17 amino acids. Trimming took off 1 base at V and 0 bases at J, with 15 bases between the two ends. Germline CDR1 SGHVS, CDR2 FQNEAQ. CDR3 loop: CASSLGAGLDLNTEAFF. The CDR3, as DNA: TGTGCCAGCAGCTTAGGAGCAGGGCTCGACTTGAACACTGAAGCTTTCTTT. Supplemented by reference TRBV7-8 and TRBJ1-1, the full variable domain reads GAGVSQSPRYKVAKRGQDVALRCDPISGHVSLFWYQQALGQGPEFLTYFQNEAQLDKSGLPSDRFFAERPEGSVSTLKIQRTQQEDSAVYLCASSLGAGLDLNTEAFFGQGTRLTVV.

V and J are TRBV30 and TRBJ1-4, with TRBD1 matching over 8 bases. CDR1 is GTSNPN and CDR2 is SVGIG in the germline V gene (reference sequence). There are 15 residues in the CDR3. V shed 6 bases, J shed 4 bases, and the junction held 10 bases outside the gene matches. CDR3 residues: CACTPQDRDNEKLFF. CDR3 in DNA: TGTGCCTGTACCCCACAGGACAGGGATAATGAAAAACTGTTTTTT.

This clone was seen once. The chain carries TRBV6-6 and TRBJ2-7, with TRBD1 matching 7 bases. This CDR3 comprises 14 residues. The germline gives CDR1 MNHNY, CDR2 SVGAGI (reference sequence). The V gene end was trimmed by 3 bases and the J gene end by 2 bases; junction bases not matched to a gene: 4. As DNA, the CDR3 is TGTGCCAGCAGTTATCCCGGGACAGCCTACGAGCAGTACTTC. This sequence encodes CASSYPGTAYEQYF.

This rearrangement joins TRBV21-1 to TRBJ1-2. TRBV21-1 is marked as a pseudogene. CDR3 length equals 15 residues. The CDR3 DNA is TGTGCCAGCGGGCCAAGGAGGGGGGGGCTCTATGGCTACACCTTC. This codes for CASGPRRGGLYGYTF.

The rearrangement joins TRBV27 to TRBJ2-2, with TRBD1 matching 7 bases. Trimming took 6 bases from V and 2 from J; bases not matched to a gene: 12. Germline CDR1 MNHEY, CDR2 SMNVEV (reference sequence). This CDR3 contains 17 residues. This CDR3 reads CASRKPQRQGNTGELFF. Here the CDR3 DNA reads TGTGCCAGCAGAAAACCCCAACGACAGGGAAACACCGGGGAGCTGTTTTTT.

This chain links TRBV28 with TRBJ1-2; D unclear. Per germline, CDR1 MDHEN and CDR2 SYDVKM. CDR3 length: 18 residues. The germline V and J ends were trimmed by 4 bases and 9 bases, with 30 bases remaining between them. For the CDR3, the DNA is TGTGCCAGCAGTTACGGATCGTCACGGGGAAAGGAAAGTAGAAGCTACACCTTC. Translating gives CASSYGSSRGKESRSYTF.